This passage covers 21 T cell receptor beta chains from one sample sequenced in a study of T cells after yellow fever vaccination. TCRdb reanalysed the 5' RACE reads using MiXCR and keeps one entry per CDR3 protein. This sample has 300,000 to 350,000 distinct CDR3 sequences, with about 4% found just once. Sequencing was performed on PBMCs, taken 5 days after the yellow fever booster vaccination. Receptors were obtained from a man between 18 and 29 years old who received the YFV17D yellow fever vaccine.

This clonotype was detected ten times or more. Sequence at one end of the junction differs from germline and may be a read error. This chain connects TRBV4-3 to TRBJ2-5; perhaps TRBD2 as D (5 bases). Germline V gene lookup returns CDR1 LGHNA and CDR2 YSLEER. This CDR3 has 14 amino acids. The CDR3 coding sequence is TGCGTCAGCAGCCAAGATCGGGATAGGGAGACCCAGTACTTC. This encodes CVSSQDRDRETQYF.

This clonotype has a count of ten or more. This chain links TRBV6-5 with TRBJ2-7; TRBD1 matches 9 bases. The CDR3 spans 14 residues. Per the germline V gene, CDR1 is MNHEY and CDR2 is SVGAGI. V shed 4 bases and J 3 bases; nucleotides not matched to a gene: 4. The CDR3 DNA follows: TGTGCCAGCAGTTGGACAGGGGAGTTCTACGAGCAGTACTTC. Translated: CASSWTGEFYEQYF.

This clonotype has a single count. The J gene is TRBJ2-3, the V gene TRBV18; unclear D gene. CDR3 size: 14 residues. Germline V lookup: CDR1 KGHSH, CDR2 LQKENI. Trimming removed 0 bases at V and 4 bases at J, with 8 bases between. CDR3: CASSPPMWADTQYF. CDR3 coding DNA: TGTGCCAGCTCACCACCCATGTGGGCAGATACGCAGTATTTT.

V and J are TRBV11-2 and TRBJ2-1; 8 bases line up with TRBD2. V lost 5 bases to trimming and J lost 5 bases; unmatched junction nucleotides: 11. The CDR3 has 16 residues. Per the germline V gene, CDR1 is SGHAT and CDR2 is FQNNGV. DNA for the CDR3: TGTGCCAGCAGCGATGGAACTAGCGGTGGGGACAATGAGCAGTTCTTC. Translation: CASSDGTSGGDNEQFF.

This clonotype was counted a few times. The V and J genes are TRBV9 and TRBJ2-3, with unresolved D. There are 15 residues in the CDR3. V lost 0 bases to trimming and J lost 8 bases, with 16 bases between them. Germline assignment: CDR1 SGDLS and CDR2 YYNGEE. Here the CDR3 reads CASSVEIRPPGTQYF. The DNA for the CDR3 is TGTGCCAGCAGCGTAGAGATAAGACCTCCCGGTACGCAGTATTTT. Variable domain in full (rest from reference TRBV9 and TRBJ2-3): DSGVTQTPKHLITATGQRVTLRCSPRSGDLSVYWYQQSLDQGLQFLIQYYNGEERAKGNILERFSAQQFPDLHSELNLSSLELGDSALYFCASSVEIRPPGTQYFGPGTRLTVL.

Many counts were recorded for this clonotype. The chain employs TRBV7-2 and TRBJ1-1; possibly TRBD1 for D (5 bases). Looked up from germline, CDR1 is SGHTA and CDR2 is FQGNSA. This CDR3 region has 12 residues. V lost 3 bases and J 6 bases, leaving 8 bases between the germline ends. Here the CDR3 reads CASSLGGAEAFF. The DNA for the CDR3 is TGTGCCAGCAGCTTGGGGGGGGCTGAAGCTTTCTTT.

This clonotype was seen only a few times. The rearrangement uses TRBV12-3 or TRBV12-4 and TRBJ2-7; 7 nucleotides align to TRBD1. Unmatched junction bases numbered 6, after V lost 10 bases and J lost 0 bases. This CDR3 comprises 13 residues. CDR3 in amino acids: CATSGQSSYEQYF. CDR3 sequence (DNA): TGTGCCACCTCGGGACAGTCCTCCTACGAGCAGTACTTC.

The rearrangement joins TRBV7-9 to TRBJ2-3; 10 bases fit TRBD2. Per germline, CDR1 SEHNR and CDR2 FQNEAQ (reference sequence). This CDR3 region has 18 residues. The junction had 14 bases not matched to a gene; V was cut back by 8 bases and J by 0 bases. CDR3 nucleotides: TGTGCCAGCGTGGTCGTGTCTAGCGGGAGCCCTAGCACAGATACGCAGTATTTT. It is translated as CASVVVSSGSPSTDTQYF.

This clonotype was detected a few times. CDR3 protein: CASSPQPSSYEQYV. The CDR3 region has the DNA TGTGCCAGCTCACCGCAACCGAGCTCCTACGAGCAGTACGTC. The genes are TRBV18 and TRBJ2-7; D uncertain. The CDR3 covers 14 residues. Germline V lookup: CDR1 KGHSH, CDR2 LQKENI. V lost 3 bases and J lost 0, with 9 bases in between.

The genes are TRBV20-1 and TRBJ1-2; no clear D gene. This CDR3 region has 13 residues. V was clipped by 0 bases and J by 2 bases, with 7 bases between them. Per germline, CDR1 DFQATT and CDR2 SNEGSKA (reference sequence). Here the CDR3 reads CSARDLLNYGYTF. The CDR3 DNA reads as TGCAGTGCTAGAGATCTCTTGAACTATGGCTACACCTTC.

The V gene is TRBV5-5, the J gene TRBJ2-7, with D possibly matching TRBD1 (6 bases). The CDR3 runs 13 residues. The ends were cut back, 4 bases at V and 2 bases at J, with 10 bases in the middle. CDR1 SGHKS and CDR2 YYEKEE come from the germline V gene (reference sequence). CDR3 residues: CASSPRGTYEQYV. CDR3 nucleotides: TGTGCCAGCAGCCCGAGGGGGACCTACGAGCAGTACGTC.

This chain links TRBV15 with TRBJ1-2, with unresolved D. CDR1 and CDR2 from the germline V gene are LNHNV and YYDKDF (reference sequence). The CDR3 covers 17 residues. Trimming pared 3 bases from V and 1 base from J, leaving 18 bases between. CDR3 in DNA: TGTGCCACCAGCAGGACCCCCGGGCAGGCAAATAACTATGGCTACACCTTC. This gives the protein CATSRTPGQANNYGYTF.

This clonotype was detected a few times. The gene calls are TRBV20-1 and TRBJ2-5; D is unresolved. CDR3 length: 10 residues. Trimming cost V 5 bases and J 4 bases, with 5 bases left between them. Germline loops: CDR1 DFQATT, CDR2 SNEGSKA (reference sequence). The CDR3 DNA reads TGCAGTGCTGTGACAGAGACCCAGTACTTC. Translation gives CSAVTETQYF.

At least ten counts were recorded for this clonotype. The gene calls are TRBV6-4 and TRBJ2-2; the match to TRBD2 covers 9 bases. CDR1 is MRHNA, CDR2 SNTAGT, per germline. Trimming cost V 3 bases and J 4 bases; bases outside gene matches: 0. CDR3 length: 14 residues. This CDR3 is CASSERGGTGELFF. Written as DNA, the CDR3 is TGTGCCAGCAGTGAGCGGGGGGGCACCGGGGAGCTGTTTTTT.

This clonotype has ten or more counts. The chain joins TRBV5-1 to TRBJ2-5; TRBD1 matches 7 bases. Germline values: CDR1 SGHRS, CDR2 YFSETQ. This CDR3 spans 15 amino acids. The J segment lost 3 bases and the V segment lost 0 bases, leaving 5 bases of the junction unmatched. The chain's CDR3 is CASSLEGAWEETQYF. CDR3 nucleotides: TGCGCCAGCAGCTTGGAGGGGGCGTGGGAAGAGACCCAGTACTTC.

The V call is TRBV5-1, the J call TRBJ2-3, with a weak D call TRBD2 (6 bases). This CDR3 is built from 15 residues. Germline V CDR1 and CDR2: SGHRS, YFSETQ. Trimming shortened V by 4 bases and J by 0 bases, and 12 bases separated the two germline ends. DNA of the CDR3: TGCGCCAGCAGCGCCGGGACTGCTAGCACAGATACGCAGTATTTT. Translated, it gives CASSAGTASTDTQYF.

This clonotype appeared many times. The chain joins TRBV6-2 or TRBV6-3 to TRBJ2-7; no firm D call. CDR3 length equals 14 residues. Germline loops: CDR1 MNHEY, CDR2 SVGEGT. Here the CDR3 reads CASSYGEPSSEQYV. The CDR3 DNA sequence: TGTGCCAGCAGTTACGGCGAGCCCTCCTCCGAGCAGTACGTC.

There are a few counts of this clonotype. This rearrangement joins TRBV7-9 to TRBJ1-3; D gene ambiguous. Trimming left V 6 bases short and J 0 bases short, with 9 bases between. The germline V gene encodes CDR1 SEHNR and CDR2 FQNEAQ (reference sequence). The CDR3 extends over 14 amino acids. CDR3 sequence: CASRYGSSGNTIYF. The DNA for the CDR3 is TGTGCCAGCAGATACGGGAGCTCTGGAAACACCATATATTTT.

This clonotype was observed at least ten times. This CDR3 is CASSHLPGQGTFEQYF. The CDR3 bases are TGTGCCAGCAGCCACTTACCGGGACAGGGGACGTTCGAGCAGTACTTC. The chain carries TRBV4-2 and TRBJ2-7, with 10 bases matching TRBD1. CDR1 is LGHNA, CDR2 YNFKEQ, per germline. This CDR3 contains 16 residues. With 3 bases clipped from V and 6 bases from J, the junction kept 11 bases outside the gene matches.

The chain carries TRBV6-2 or TRBV6-3 and TRBJ2-5; 8 positions agree with TRBD2. The germline CDR1 and CDR2 sequences are MNHEY and SVGEGT. V dropped 0 bases and J dropped 5; count of bases not matched to a gene: 2. CDR3 length: 14 residues. In DNA form, the CDR3 reads TGTGCCAGCAGTTACTCCCGGGGGGGCGAGACCCAGTACTTC. Protein sequence: CASSYSRGGETQYF.

This clonotype was seen repeatedly, ten times or more. The V and J genes are TRBV5-4 and TRBJ2-5, with D unclear. Germline V lookup: CDR1 SGHNT, CDR2 YYREEE (reference sequence). CDR3 length: 14 residues. V gave up 0 bases and J gave up 5 bases, with 11 bases separating them. CDR3 in DNA: TGTGCCAGCAGCTTGGCCCAGCACGGCGAGACCCAGTACTTC. It is translated as CASSLAQHGETQYF.